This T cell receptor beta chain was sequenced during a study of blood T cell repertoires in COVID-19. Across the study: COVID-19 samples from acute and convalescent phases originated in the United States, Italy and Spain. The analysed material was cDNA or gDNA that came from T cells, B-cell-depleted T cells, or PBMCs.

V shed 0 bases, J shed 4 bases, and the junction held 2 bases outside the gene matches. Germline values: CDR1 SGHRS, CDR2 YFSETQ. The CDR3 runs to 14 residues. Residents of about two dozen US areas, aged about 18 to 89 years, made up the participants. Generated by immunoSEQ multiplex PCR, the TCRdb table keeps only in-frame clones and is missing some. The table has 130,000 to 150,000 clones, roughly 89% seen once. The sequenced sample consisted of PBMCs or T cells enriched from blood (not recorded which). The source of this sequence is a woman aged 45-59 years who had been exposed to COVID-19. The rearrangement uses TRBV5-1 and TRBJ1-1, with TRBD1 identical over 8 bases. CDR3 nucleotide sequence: TGCGCCAGCAGCTTGGAGGACAGGGCCACTGAAGCTTTCTTT. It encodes CASSLEDRATEAFF.